Following are 14 T cell receptor beta chains from one sample sequenced in a study of cytomegalovirus exposure and HLA in healthy donors. The PCR contained 60 Vbeta and 13 Jbeta primers. The assay was immunoSEQ multiplex PCR, and TCRdb's table has in-frame clones only and misses some. This table has 90,000 or so clones, 78% appearing once. The sample consisted of PBMCs. The receptor set was obtained from a woman between 40 and 50 years old in good health and CMV-seronegative.

The rearrangement joins TRBV5-1 to TRBJ1-2; 8 nucleotides line up with TRBD1. The length of the CDR3 is 15 residues. Trimming cost V 0 bases and J 0 bases; bases outside gene matches: 1. CDR1 and CDR2 from the germline V gene are SGHRS and YFSETQ. The CDR3 nucleotides read TGCGCCAGCAGCTTGGGGGGACAGGCTAACTATGGCTACACCTTC. This gives the protein CASSLGGQANYGYTF.

This chain links TRBV18 with TRBJ1-2; 8 nucleotides align to TRBD1. Trimming removed 6 bases from V and 4 bases from J; junction bases left unmatched: 13. CDR1 and CDR2 (germline): KGHSH, LQKENI. The CDR3 is made up of 16 amino acids. Here the CDR3 DNA reads TGTGCCAGCTCCCCTCAATTCGGACAGGGCACCTATGGCTACACCTTC. Protein: CASSPQFGQGTYGYTF.

The chain has TRBV7-3 and TRBJ2-1; 10 nucleotides line up with TRBD2. The CDR3 is 15 residues long. The trim removed 4 bases at V and 5 bases at J, leaving 5 bases unmatched. CDR1 and CDR2 (germline): SGHTA, FQGTGA. CDR3 residues: CASSSPGTSDNEQFF. The CDR3 coding sequence is TGTGCCAGCAGCTCCCCCGGGACTAGCGACAATGAGCAGTTCTTC.

In its sample, this clone was seen once. This chain uses TRBV13 with TRBJ2-1; 8 bases match TRBD2. CDR1 and CDR2 from the germline V gene are PRHDT and FYEKMQ (reference sequence). The ends lost 1 base at V and 8 bases at J; junction bases unmatched: 7. The CDR3 loop spans 15 amino acids. In DNA, the CDR3 is TGTGCCAGCAGCTTAGCGGGAGGGCCATGGGATGAGCAGTTCTTC. It encodes CASSLAGGPWDEQFF.

The chain joins TRBV10-3 to TRBJ1-3, with D possibly matching TRBD1 (6 bases). The length of the CDR3 is 13 residues. The germline V gene encodes CDR1 ENHRY and CDR2 SYGVKD. The V end lost 6 bases, the J end lost 3 bases, and 9 bases lay between the germline ends. CDR3 amino acids: CAISRGDGNTIYF. CDR3 DNA sequence: TGTGCCATCAGCAGGGGAGATGGAAACACCATATATTTT.

The V and J genes are TRBV9 and TRBJ2-1; D might be TRBD1 (5 bases). Between the trimmed V and J ends, which lost 4 bases and 6 bases, there was a span of 17 bases. Germline lookup yields CDR1 SGDLS and CDR2 YYNGEE. The length of the CDR3 is 15 residues. CDR3 DNA sequence: TGTGCCAGCAGCTTTGTCTCGCAGGGTGGCAATGAGCAGTTCTTC. Translating it yields CASSFVSQGGNEQFF. Drawing the rest from reference TRBV9 and TRBJ2-1, the complete variable domain is DSGVTQTPKHLITATGQRVTLRCSPRSGDLSVYWYQQSLDQGLQFLIQYYNGEERAKGNILERFSAQQFPDLHSELNLSSLELGDSALYFCASSFVSQGGNEQFFGPGTRLTVL.

The V gene is TRBV6-6, the J gene TRBJ2-4; TRBD1 is a possible D gene (5 bases). Per the germline V gene, CDR1 is MNHNY and CDR2 is SVGAGI (reference sequence). The ends were cut back, 6 bases at V and 7 bases at J, with 16 bases in the middle. CDR3 size: 14 residues. The CDR3 DNA reads as TGTGCCAGCAGGACGGGTAGGGGATCGAACATTCAGTACTTC. Residues: CASRTGRGSNIQYF.

The sample holds a few counts of this clone. The chain uses TRBV6-6 and TRBJ1-1; 10 bases line up with TRBD1. Trimming at V came to 0 bases and at J to 4 bases, leaving 5 bases not matched to a gene. The CDR3 has 16 amino acids. CDR1 and CDR2 (germline): MNHNY, SVGAGI (reference sequence). This CDR3 reads CASSYSDRGRGTEAFF. The CDR3 DNA sequence: TGTGCCAGCAGTTACTCCGACAGGGGGCGAGGCACTGAAGCTTTCTTT.

This chain connects TRBV4-2 to TRBJ1-1, with D uncertain. V lost 8 bases, J lost 3 bases, and 16 bases lay in between. The CDR3 totals 14 residues. Germline loops: CDR1 LGHNA, CDR2 YNFKEQ. CDR3 loop: CASVGRGMDTEAFF. For the CDR3, the DNA is TGTGCCAGCGTGGGTCGAGGGATGGACACTGAAGCTTTCTTT.

The table lists this clone with a count of one. This sequence joins TRBV2 and TRBJ1-2; D not certain. The CDR3 spans 11 residues. In germline, CDR1 is SNHLY, CDR2 FYNNEI. V lost 7 bases and J 12 bases, leaving 15 bases between the germline ends. CDR3 amino acids: CASTLGRLDTF. CDR3 DNA sequence: TGTGCCAGCACCCTTGGGAGGCTCGACACCTTC.

The V gene is TRBV19, the J gene TRBJ2-3; 10 nucleotides align to TRBD2. The CDR3 has 16 amino acids. Germline assignment: CDR1 LNHDA and CDR2 SQIVND (reference sequence). Losses at the gene ends were 2 bases for V and 4 bases for J; bases not matched to a gene: 6. The CDR3 spells CASSILAGGRADTQYF. Written as DNA, the CDR3 is TGTGCCAGTAGTATATTAGCGGGAGGAAGAGCAGATACGCAGTATTTT.

This clone appeared a few times. The V gene is TRBV6-5, the J gene TRBJ2-2; 8 bases are shared with TRBD1. The CDR3 loop spans 15 amino acids. Germline loops: CDR1 MNHEY, CDR2 SVGAGI. V dropped 4 bases and J dropped 2; count of bases not matched to a gene: 3. The CDR3 coding sequence is TGTGCCAGCAGTTGGGACAGGACTAACACCGGGGAGCTGTTTTTT. Translation: CASSWDRTNTGELFF.

A few counts support this clone. This sequence joins TRBV7-9 and TRBJ1-1, with D perhaps TRBD1 (6 bases). The germline V and J ends were trimmed by 1 base and 5 bases, with 14 bases remaining between them. CDR1 is SEHNR and CDR2 is FQNEAQ in the germline V gene (reference sequence). The CDR3 length is 15 residues. CDR3: CASSLVLQGRTEAFF. The CDR3 DNA sequence: TGTGCCAGCAGCTTAGTTCTACAGGGTCGTACTGAAGCTTTCTTT. The variable domain in full, with the rest retrieved from reference TRBV7-9 and TRBJ1-1, is DTGVSQNPRHKITKRGQNVTFRCDPISEHNRLYWYRQTLGQGPEFLTYFQNEAQLEKSRLLSDRFSAERPKGSFSTLEIQRTEQGDSAMYLCASSLVLQGRTEAFFGQGTRLTVV.

The genes are TRBV5-4 and TRBJ1-1, with TRBD1 identical over 8 bases. CDR3 length: 14 amino acids. V lost 4 bases to trimming and J lost 8 bases; unmatched junction nucleotides: 10. In germline, CDR1 is SGHNT, CDR2 YYREEE (reference sequence). CDR3 in DNA: TGTGCCAGCAGCATACGACAGGGGAGCAGGGAAGCTTTCTTT. Translation: CASSIRQGSREAFF.